This T cell receptor beta chain was captured in a study of shared clonotypes between healthy human individuals. Study at large: Donors had three CD4 naive, three CD4 memory, two CD8 naive and one CD8 memory plate apiece.

Whole-study results and caveats: The generation probabilities recorded for non-shared clonotypes fell below those of clonotypes shared by all four donors.

Assay used: immunoSEQ multiplex PCR; TCRdb lists only in-frame clones, some missing. The sample contains approximately 2,000,000 clones, 80% to 95% of which appear only once. In the CD4+ fraction, cells were divided into CD45RA+ naive and CD45RA-negative memory subsets. As concerns this clone: Its antigen is still unknown.

Sequenced: naive CD4+ T cells from PBMCs. Subset noted: CD45RA+ positively selected. This receptor was identified in a man younger than 35 in good health. Some clones in this sample may be carry-over from other donors' samples.

CDR3 DNA sequence: TGTGCCAGCAGCTTGGGGACAGGGGGCAATGAGCAGTTCTTC. Translation: CASSLGTGGNEQFF. The rearrangement joins TRBV5-4 to TRBJ2-1, with 10 bases identical to TRBD1. Per the germline V gene, CDR1 is SGHNT and CDR2 is YYREEE (reference sequence). J was trimmed by 6 bases and V by 0 bases; bases with no gene match: 0. The CDR3 extends over 14 amino acids.